This T cell receptor (beta chain) is drawn from a study of beta chain features in type 1 diabetes. The entirety of the isolated RNA underwent reverse transcription, so expressed TCRB transcripts were sequenced. Sequencing was performed with immunoSEQ multiplex PCR; in TCRdb, only in-frame clones are kept and a portion is missing. Of 500,000 to 850,000 clones listed, over 13% are singletons. Germline lookup yields CDR1 MDHEN and CDR2 SYDVKM. The length of the CDR3 is 14 residues. Trimming left V 6 bases short and J 7 bases short, with 18 bases between. As regards this clone: What it binds is unknown.

Study results and caveats: TCRB CDR3s from Type 1 diabetes patients were moderately but significantly shorter in all four CD4+ subsets.

The sequence was collected from a young man with type 1 diabetes. The sequenced sample consisted of naive CD4+ T cells from blood. The chain joins TRBV28 to TRBJ1-1; D gene uncertain. The CDR3 DNA sequence: TGTGCCAGCAGCCCCGAAGCCAGGTGGAGTGAAGCTTTCTTT. This codes for CASSPEARWSEAFF.